This entry describes one TCR beta chain. This specimen belongs to a study of cytomegalovirus exposure and HLA in healthy donors. Primers included in the PCR were 60 Vbeta and 13 Jbeta primers. The method was immunoSEQ multiplex PCR; TCRdb's version includes in-frame clones alone and lacks a portion of them. This table has about 140,000 clones, roughly 75% appearing once. CDR1 SGHRS and CDR2 YFSETQ come from the germline V gene. V lost 6 bases and J 2 bases, leaving 11 bases between the germline ends. This CDR3 region has 14 residues. The chain couples TRBV5-1 to TRBJ2-2; D is uncertain. The TCR originated in a middle-aged man in good health and CMV-seronegative. Sequenced sample: PBMCs. The CDR3 coding sequence is TGCGCCAGCACTGAGACTTCCAACACCGGGGAGCTGTTTTTT. Amino acid sequence: CASTETSNTGELFF.